The subject of this entry is one TCR beta chain. The sample originates from a study of T cells after somatic rescue of genetic block. Only in-frame clones appear in the TCRdb table, and some are missing; sequencing was by immunoSEQ multiplex PCR. The sample includes over 9,000 clones, 78% of them seen just once. Germline trimming cut 3 bases from V and 7 bases from J; bases unmatched to any gene: 21. CDR1 is LGHNA, CDR2 YNFKEQ, per germline. This CDR3 has 19 residues. The rearrangement links TRBV4-2 to TRBJ2-7, with 10 bases lining up with TRBD2. Specimen: peripheral blood mononuclear cells (PBMCs). The clonotype originates from a boy between 10 and 17 years old. The CDR3 protein is CASSQDSHKILAGDREQYF. CDR3 DNA sequence: TGTGCCAGCAGCCAGGACTCCCACAAAATTCTAGCGGGAGATCGAGAGCAGTACTTC.